A single sample gave rise to the 32 T cell receptor beta chains below, sequenced in a study of low-dose radiotherapy and immunotherapy resistance in tumors. The time point is: after trial treatment. Treatment specified: LDRT plus nivolumab, ipilimumab, low-dose cyclophosphamide and aspirin (RACIN trial). Primers targeting TRAV and TRBV primed first-strand cDNA, covering alpha and beta chains. Amplification of TCRs used a constant-region primer and V-primer adapter for roughly 21 PCR cycles. TCRdb fed the reads into MiXCR, producing one record per CDR3 protein. The table records under 35,000 distinct CDR3 sequences, under 55% of them present only once. The sample was PBMCs, taken after low-dose radiotherapy plus immunotherapy. Receptors originate from a male donor with gallbladder cancer.

A note on this clonotype: A far larger clone lies a single base away; this is likely a read error. The rearrangement links TRBV1 to TRBJ1-1; the table gives TRBD1 as D, unverified against the DNA. TRBV1 counts as a pseudogene. This CDR3 spans 14 amino acids. The CDR3 region is CTSSLTGLRTEAFF. In nucleotides, the CDR3 is TGCACCAGCAGCCTAACAGGGCTCCGCACTGAAGCTTTCTTT.

In its sample, this clonotype was seen many times. This chain uses TRBV5-6 with TRBJ2-7; 10 bases are shared with TRBD2. CDR1 is SGHDT and CDR2 is YYEEEE in the germline V gene. Trimming took 4 bases from V and 2 from J; bases not matched to a gene: 6. The CDR3 covers 15 residues. The CDR3 DNA is TGTGCCAGCAGCGCGACTAGCGGGCCCGCCTACGAGCAGTACTTC. This translates into CASSATSGPAYEQYF.

The table lists this clonotype with many counts. Compared with germline, one end of the junction differs, possibly owing to a read error. The rearrangement uses TRBV5-3 and TRBJ2-2; D might be TRBD2 (5 bases). TRBV5-3 is filed as an ORF, its function uncertain. CDR3 length: 16 amino acids. The CDR3 sequence: CASSLMSGLATGELFF. CDR3 DNA: TGTGCCAGCAGCTTAATGAGCGGTCTAGCTACCGGGGAGCTGTTTTTT.

The rearrangement uses TRBV20-1 and TRBJ1-2; TRBD1 might be the D (6 bases). CDR1 DFQATT and CDR2 SNEGSKA come from the germline V gene (reference sequence). The CDR3 is 15 amino acids. Trimming stripped 0 bases from V and 7 bases from J, with 18 bases between. This CDR3 is CSARDRTRGSLGYTF. In DNA form, the CDR3 reads TGCAGTGCTAGAGATCGGACCAGGGGAAGCCTTGGCTACACCTTC.

A note on this clonotype: A far larger clone differs by one base, so this is likely a read error. The chain has TRBV13 and TRBJ2-1; weak D call: TRBD2 (5 bases). The CDR3 totals 17 residues. With 6 bases removed from V and 10 bases from J, the gap between germline ends came to 28 bases. Looked up from germline, CDR1 is PRHDT and CDR2 is FYEKMQ (reference sequence). Here the CDR3 reads CASSEEKLAGGAYEQFF. In DNA, the CDR3 is TGTGCCAGCAGTGAGGAAAAACTTGCGGGCGGCGCCTACGAGCAGTTCTTC.

About this clonotype itself: Germline is not matched at one junction end, which may reflect a read error. The chain carries TRBV14 and TRBJ2-7; D is ambiguous. The CDR3 spans 16 residues. In germline, CDR1 is SGHDN, CDR2 FVKESK. This CDR3 reads CGSSLYTVLGHNEQYF. CDR3 nucleotide sequence: TGTGGCAGCAGCCTTTACACGGTCCTCGGCCACAATGAGCAGTACTTC.

This clonotype is deemed medium-sized. This chain connects TRBV12-3 or TRBV12-4 to TRBJ2-2, with a weak D call TRBD1 (5 bases). This CDR3 is built from 14 residues. V was pared by 6 bases and J by 6 bases, with 14 bases between. CDR3 nucleotide sequence: TGTGCCAGCAGGGGCAGGGTGAATCCCGGGGAGCTGTTTTTT. This codes for CASRGRVNPGELFF.

To note about this clonotype: A far larger clone is just one base off, so this is likely a read error. This chain uses TRBV6-1 with TRBJ1-1; D ambiguous. Germline assignment: CDR1 MNHNS and CDR2 SASEGT. The CDR3 is made up of 12 amino acids. Deletions cut 5 bases from V and 8 bases from J, with 12 bases between. The DNA of the CDR3 is TGTGCCAGCAGTTGCGATTGGGCCGAAGCTTTCTTT. The encoded protein is CASSCDWAEAFF.

The chain combines TRBV20-1 with TRBJ2-2; 10 nucleotides align to TRBD2. CDR1 is DFQATT and CDR2 is SNEGSKA in the germline V gene (reference sequence). The V gene end was trimmed by 3 bases and the J gene end by 6 bases; junction bases not matched to a gene: 10. This CDR3 comprises 16 residues. The DNA of the CDR3 is TGCAGTGCTAGTACGCTAGCGGGGGAGGGGGCCGGGGAGCTGTTTTTT. It codes for CSASTLAGEGAGELFF.

About this clonotype itself: Given a far larger clone just one base away, this is likely a sequencing read error. Likely a read error: the CDR3 ends without its conserved phenylalanine or tryptophan. This chain joins TRBV6-1 and TRBJ2-7; D may be TRBD2 (5 bases). Gene TRBJ2-1 matches the end of the DNA better, so the J call may be wrong. The CDR3 is 14 amino acids. Germline loops: CDR1 MNHNS, CDR2 SASEGT. The CDR3 DNA reads as TGTGCCAGCCGGGGTATGGTAGGGTTAGGTGAGCAGTTCATC. This translates into CASRGMVGLGEQFI.

The chain recombines TRBV28 with TRBJ2-2, with TRBD1 matching 12 bases. V shed 2 bases and J 9 bases; nucleotides not matched to a gene: 7. The germline V gene has CDR1 MDHEN and CDR2 SYDVKM. The length of the CDR3 is 16 residues. The CDR3 DNA follows: TGTGCCAGCAGTTTAACCCCCGGGACAGGGGGCTGGGAGCTGTTTTTT. Its translation is CASSLTPGTGGWELFF.

In regard to this clonotype: No DNA is shown, since the ends of the CDR3 on it are uncertain; the CDR3 is the one TCRdb lists. The V and J genes are TRBV7-6 and TRBJ1-2; TRBD1, the D gene given by the table, was not confirmed from the DNA. Germline V gives CDR1 SGHVS, CDR2 FNYEAQ. The CDR3 is 19 amino acids long, termini counted. The chain's CDR3 is CASSYSGGGGQFFGPGYTF.

This chain links TRBV2 with TRBJ2-2; 11 positions agree with TRBD2. CDR1 SNHLY and CDR2 FYNNEI come from the germline V gene. The CDR3 has 14 amino acids. Germline trimming cut 8 bases from V and 6 bases from J; bases unmatched to any gene: 5. CDR3 nucleotides: TGTGCCAGCCAACTAGCGGGAGTCCCCGGGGAGCTGTTTTTT. Translating gives CASQLAGVPGELFF.

The chain employs TRBV9 and TRBJ1-2, with 8 bases matching TRBD1. Per germline, CDR1 SGDLS and CDR2 YYNGEE. The J segment lost 4 bases and the V segment lost 0 bases, leaving 8 bases of the junction unmatched. This CDR3 region has 16 residues. The CDR3 nucleotides read TGTGCCAGCAGCGTAGGAGGACAGGGCGTAGGCTATGGCTACACCTTC. Translating it yields CASSVGGQGVGYGYTF.

J is TRBJ2-7 and V is TRBV28; TRBD1 agrees at 8 bases. J lost 8 bases, V lost 6 bases, and 6 bases had no gene match. Germline V gene sequence: CDR1 MDHEN, CDR2 SYDVKM. This CDR3 is 12 amino acids long. CDR3 loop: CASRGQGGKQYF. As DNA, the CDR3 is TGTGCCAGCAGAGGACAGGGAGGAAAGCAGTACTTC.

This clonotype showed up many times. The chain joins TRBV7-9 to TRBJ1-1; D perhaps matches TRBD1 (5 bases). CDR3 length equals 14 residues. Trimming cost V 4 bases and J 10 bases, with 19 bases left between them. Germline assignment: CDR1 SEHNR and CDR2 FQNEAQ (reference sequence). CDR3 region: CASSSEQDGAPAFF. The DNA for the CDR3 is TGTGCCAGCAGCTCAGAACAGGACGGCGCTCCAGCTTTCTTT.

The chain employs TRBV18 and TRBJ2-5; D might be TRBD2 (5 bases). V lost 6 bases, J lost 0 bases, and 14 bases lay in between. The germline gives CDR1 KGHSH, CDR2 LQKENI. The CDR3 has 15 amino acids. CDR3 loop: CASSPLASYQETQYF. CDR3 in DNA: TGTGCCAGCTCGCCATTAGCGTCGTACCAAGAGACCCAGTACTTC.

The sample holds a few counts of this clonotype. The chain links TRBV5-1 to TRBJ2-1; a possible D gene is TRBD1 (6 bases). V lost 4 bases and J lost 2, with 16 bases in between. The CDR3 contains 16 residues. Germline CDR1 and CDR2: SGHRS and YFSETQ. This chain's CDR3 is CASSLRGSNTYNEQFF. CDR3 coding DNA: TGCGCCAGCAGCCTCAGGGGTTCTAACACCTACAATGAGCAGTTCTTC.

The chain joins TRBV7-4 to TRBJ2-1; D unclear. V shed 1 base and J shed 9 bases, with 13 bases lying between them. The CDR3 covers 14 residues. CDR1 SGHVT and CDR2 SQSDAQ come from the germline V gene. The CDR3 DNA follows: TGTGCCAGCAGCTTAGGGGCAGGAGTTTTTGAGCAGTTCTTC. It specifies CASSLGAGVFEQFF. The full variable domain, completed using reference TRBV7-4 and TRBJ2-1, is GAGVSQSPRYKVAKRGRDVALRCDSISGHVTLYWYRQTLGQGSEVLTYSQSDAQRDKSGRPSGRFSAERPERSVSTLKIQRTEQGDSAVYLCASSLGAGVFEQFFGPGTRLTVL.

The chain recombines TRBV7-2 with TRBJ1-2; 9 bases are a match to TRBD1. This CDR3 spans 15 amino acids. Germline CDR1 and CDR2: SGHTA and FQGNSA. Unmatched junction bases numbered 2, after V lost 0 bases and J lost 3 bases. The CDR3 loop reads CASSLATGGYYGYTF. The CDR3 nucleotides read TGTGCCAGCAGCTTAGCCACAGGGGGCTACTATGGCTACACCTTC.

The gene calls are TRBV6-2 or TRBV6-3 and TRBJ2-3; D not certain. Germline V gene data show CDR1 as MNHEY and CDR2 as SVGEGT. The CDR3 sequence is 13 residues long. With 11 bases removed from V and 0 bases from J, the gap between germline ends came to 12 bases. The CDR3 sequence: CAGRTSSTDTQYF. CDR3 sequence (DNA): TGTGCCGGGCGGACGTCAAGCACAGATACGCAGTATTTT.

This clonotype was picked up many times. This rearrangement joins TRBV7-3 to TRBJ2-1, with 12 bases aligning to TRBD2. The CDR3 consists of 16 residues. In germline, CDR1 is SGHTA, CDR2 FQGTGA. Trimming removed 5 bases from V and 6 bases from J; junction bases left unmatched: 8. CDR3: CASSTTGLAGTNEQFF. The CDR3 coding sequence is TGTGCCAGCAGCACCACAGGACTAGCGGGAACCAATGAGCAGTTCTTC.

Many counts were recorded for this clonotype. V usage is TRBV9 and J usage is TRBJ1-1; no clear D gene. Between the trimmed V and J ends, which lost 3 bases and 5 bases, there was a span of 14 bases. In germline, CDR1 is SGDLS, CDR2 YYNGEE. The CDR3 covers 14 residues. The CDR3 nucleotides are TGTGCCAGCAGCGCCGGGATTGGGGTGACTGAAGCTTTCTTT. It translates to CASSAGIGVTEAFF.

The chain is built from TRBV5-1 and TRBJ1-3; TRBD1 might be the D (5 bases). Germline CDR1 SGHRS, CDR2 YFSETQ. V lost 2 bases, J lost 2 bases, and 8 bases lay in between. The CDR3 extends over 14 amino acids. CDR3 region: CASSFGAPGNTIYF. The CDR3 DNA follows: TGCGCCAGCAGCTTCGGGGCGCCTGGAAACACCATATATTTT.

This rearrangement joins TRBV30 to TRBJ1-2; D perhaps matches TRBD1 (5 bases). CDR1 GTSNPN and CDR2 SVGIG come from the germline V gene (reference sequence). The CDR3 loop spans 16 amino acids. V lost 2 bases, J lost 4 bases, and 20 bases lay in between. The CDR3 DNA is TGTGCCTGGAGTCCAAAGAGAAGGGCAGGGCGCTATGGCTACACCTTC. It codes for CAWSPKRRAGRYGYTF.

The J gene is TRBJ1-1, the V gene TRBV15, with 7 bases lining up with TRBD1. The V gene's germline CDR1 is LNHNV and CDR2 YYDKDF (reference sequence). The CDR3 extends over 15 amino acids. V lost 3 bases to trimming and J lost 1 base; unmatched junction nucleotides: 5. The chain's CDR3 is CATSRNRGGNTEAFF. The CDR3 DNA follows: TGTGCCACCAGCAGGAACAGGGGAGGGAACACTGAAGCTTTCTTT. Together with reference TRBV15 and TRBJ1-1, the CDR3 gives the full variable domain: DAMVIQNPRYQVTQFGKPVTLSCSQTLNHNVMYWYQQKSSQAPKLLFHYYDKDFNNEADTPDNFQSRRPNTSFCFLDIRSPGLGDTAMYLCATSRNRGGNTEAFFGQGTRLTVV.

As DNA, the CDR3 is TGCAGTGCTACGATGAGCAATCAGCCCCAGCATTTT. Protein: CSATMSNQPQHF. The V and J genes are TRBV20-1 and TRBJ1-5; D not resolved. The CDR3 totals 12 residues. The germline CDR1 and CDR2 sequences are DFQATT and SNEGSKA (reference sequence). Trimming took off 4 bases at V and 1 base at J, with 5 bases between the two ends.

Turning to this clonotype: A far larger clone lies a single base away; this is likely a read error. The chain uses TRBV10-3 and TRBJ1-3; D is ambiguous. Germline lookup yields CDR1 ENHRY and CDR2 SYGVKD. CDR3 length: 14 residues. Trimming left V 4 bases short and J 6 bases short, with 13 bases between. CDR3 coding DNA: TGTGCCATCAGTGCGCAAGGGTGGGCAAACACCATATATTTT. Encoded protein: CAISAQGWANTIYF.

The V and J genes are TRBV29-1 and TRBJ1-2, with TRBD1 identical over 10 bases. The CDR3 contains 12 residues. V shed 6 bases and J 4 bases; nucleotides not matched to a gene: 2. The germline CDR1 and CDR2 sequences are SQVTM and ANQGSEA. The CDR3 here is CSVDRGPYGYTF. CDR3 in DNA: TGCAGCGTAGACAGGGGGCCCTATGGCTACACCTTC. The variable domain in full, completed from reference TRBV29-1 and TRBJ1-2, reads SAVISQKPSRDICQRGTSLTIQCQVDSQVTMMFWYRQQPGQSLTLIATANQGSEATYESGFVIDKFPISRPNLTFSTLTVSNMSPEDSSIYLCSVDRGPYGYTFGSGTRLTVV.

This clonotype was detected many times. The V gene is TRBV27, the J gene TRBJ2-1; D is perhaps TRBD2 (5 bases). Trimming left V 7 bases short and J 8 bases short, with 21 bases between. Germline loops: CDR1 MNHEY, CDR2 SMNVEV (reference sequence). The CDR3 runs to 15 residues. CDR3 region: CASTGGLLPVDEQFF. CDR3 bases: TGTGCCAGCACCGGAGGACTCCTCCCTGTGGATGAGCAGTTCTTC.

This clonotype is categorized as medium-sized. V gene TRBV5-1 combines with J gene TRBJ2-1, with D uncertain. With 1 base removed from V and 7 bases from J, the gap between germline ends came to 6 bases. This CDR3 region has 12 residues. Germline V CDR1 and CDR2: SGHRS, YFSETQ. The CDR3 sequence: CASSLYGNEQFF. Here the CDR3 DNA reads TGCGCCAGCAGCTTGTACGGTAATGAGCAGTTCTTC. Complete variable domain (other parts from reference TRBV5-1 and TRBJ2-1): KAGVTQTPRYLIKTRGQQVTLSCSPISGHRSVSWYQQTPGQGLQFLFEYFSETQRNKGNFPGRFSGRQFSNSRSEMNVSTLELGDSALYLCASSLYGNEQFFGPGTRLTVL.

This rearrangement joins TRBV5-1 to TRBJ2-3, with D unclear. The CDR3 has 13 residues. Germline CDR1 is SGHRS and CDR2 is YFSETQ. Trimming took 2 bases from V and 6 from J, leaving 10 bases between them. The CDR3, as DNA: TGCGCCAGCAGCTTTTTAATCCAGGATACGCAGTATTTT. Translated: CASSFLIQDTQYF.